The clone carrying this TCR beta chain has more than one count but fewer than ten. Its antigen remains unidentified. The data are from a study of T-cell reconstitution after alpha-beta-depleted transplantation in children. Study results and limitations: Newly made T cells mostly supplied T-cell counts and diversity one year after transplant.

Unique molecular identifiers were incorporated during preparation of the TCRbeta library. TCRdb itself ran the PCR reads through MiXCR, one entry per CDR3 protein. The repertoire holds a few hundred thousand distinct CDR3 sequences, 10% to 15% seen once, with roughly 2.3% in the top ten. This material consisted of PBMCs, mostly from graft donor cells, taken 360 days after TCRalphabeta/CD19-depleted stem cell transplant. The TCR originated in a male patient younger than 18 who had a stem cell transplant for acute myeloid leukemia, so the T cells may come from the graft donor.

In nucleotides, the CDR3 is TGCGCCAGCAGCCAAGATAGGGGCGGTAGTTTGAATGAGCAGTTCTTC. Its translation is CASSQDRGGSLNEQFF. This chain joins TRBV4-3 and TRBJ2-1; possible D gene TRBD1, 5 bases. Deletions cut 0 bases from V and 7 bases from J, with 16 bases between. CDR1 is LGHNA, CDR2 YSLEER, per germline. This CDR3 has 16 residues.